This T cell receptor beta chain was sequenced in a study of early T cells in non-severe SARS-CoV-2 infection. The overall study: Chains were unpaired, as sequencing was done on bulk RNA from unsorted whole blood.

This clonotype was recorded at least ten times. As part of library construction, unique molecular identifiers were attached to individual cDNA molecules. MiXCR, run by TCRdb on the 5' RACE reads, gives a single entry per CDR3 protein. The repertoire has tens of thousands of distinct CDR3 sequences, roughly 6.1% of them found once; the top ten carry less than 25%. The CDR3 is made up of 19 amino acids. The ends were cut back, 6 bases at V and 0 bases at J, with 25 bases in the middle. Germline loops: CDR1 ENHRY, CDR2 SYGVKD. This TCR came from an adult who was a healthcare worker with PCR-confirmed SARS-CoV-2 infection or an uninfected control (not recorded which). The genes are TRBV10-3 and TRBJ2-3; tentatively, D is TRBD1 (5 bases). The sample in question was whole blood, obtained at baseline. CDR3: CAIRSRQGKVLSSTDTQYF. The CDR3 DNA sequence: TGTGCCATCAGGTCTCGTCAGGGCAAAGTTCTATCTAGCACAGATACGCAGTATTTT.